The next 2 T cell receptor beta chains were all read from a single sample in a study of blood T cell repertoires in COVID-19. This table comes from immunoSEQ multiplex PCR, and its TCRdb copy is limited to in-frame clones, with some not included. The table has hundreds of thousands of clones, roughly 88% seen once. The sample taken for sequencing was peripheral blood. These receptors were obtained from a woman aged 30 to 39 with COVID-19, enrolled during active disease.

The chain links TRBV5-5 to TRBJ1-4, with a weak D call TRBD1 (5 bases). CDR3 length: 12 amino acids. Germline loops: CDR1 SGHKS, CDR2 YYEKEE (reference sequence). Trimming shortened V by 3 bases and J by 7 bases, and 7 bases separated the two germline ends. DNA for the CDR3: TGTGCCAGCAGCTCCCAGGGTGAAAAACTGTTTTTT. Protein: CASSSQGEKLFF.

The chain recombines TRBV6-5 with TRBJ1-2; 7 nucleotides agree with TRBD1. Germline V gives CDR1 MNHEY, CDR2 SVGAGI. Unmatched junction bases numbered 5, after V lost 6 bases and J lost 4 bases. The CDR3 sequence is 13 residues long. The CDR3 protein is CASRTGTAYGYTF. CDR3 in DNA: TGTGCCAGCAGAACCGGGACAGCCTATGGCTACACCTTC.